A selection of T cell receptor beta chains follows, all from one sample in a study of blood T cell repertoires in COVID-19. TCRdb's table, derived via immunoSEQ multiplex PCR, lists solely in-frame clones and lacks some. The top ten clones hold 0.85% to 1% of a sample with 250,000 to 350,000 clones, approximately 86% of them seen once. Sequenced sample: peripheral blood. These receptors came from a human donor with COVID-19, enrolled during active disease. The donor label of this sample is uncertain. Both conserved end residues are part of each CDR3. The D gene is left open where the match is weak. The listing skips clone size in some rows; elsewhere it reads once, few, many or a size class.

>TRBJ2-1|13|NA|TRBV11-3|NA
CASSLGRDAEQFF
TGTGCCAGCAGCTTAGGGCGGGACGCTGAGCAGTTCTTC
>TRBJ2-5|16|NA|TRBV7-3|NA
CASSPYGWGPQETQYF
TGTGCCAGCAGCCCCTATGGCTGGGGCCCTCAAGAGACCCAGTACTTC
>TRBJ2-5|14|NA|TRBV10-3|TRBD1
CAISEDRGRETQYF
TGTGCCATCAGTGAGGACAGGGGGCGAGAGACCCAGTACTTC
>TRBJ2-1|13|NA|TRBV6-6|NA
CASSSQGSNEQFF
TGTGCCAGCAGCTCACAGGGTTCCAATGAGCAGTTCTTC
>TRBJ1-5|15|NA|TRBV28|NA
CASSLYQGSVQPQHF
TGTGCCAGCAGTTTGTATCAGGGGAGCGTTCAGCCCCAGCATTTT
>TRBJ2-5|16|few|TRBV7-2|TRBD2
CASSLYFTSGKETQYF
TGTGCCAGCAGCTTATATTTCACTAGCGGAAAAGAGACCCAGTACTTC
>TRBJ1-2|13|NA|TRBV6-4|NA
CASSDLDGYGYTF
TGTGCCAGCAGTGACCTAGACGGCTATGGCTACACCTTC
>TRBJ2-7|14|NA|TRBV3-1/TRBV3-2|TRBD2
CASSQSVAGGVEYF
TGTGCCAGCAGCCAAAGCGTTGCGGGAGGGGTTGAGTACTTC
>TRBJ2-5|17|NA|TRBV7-9|TRBD1
CASSPPWQGVNQETQYF
TGTGCCAGCAGCCCCCCCTGGCAGGGGGTAAACCAAGAGACCCAGTACTTC
>TRBJ2-5|14|NA|TRBV28|TRBD1
CASRGDRGRETQYF
TGTGCCAGCAGGGGGGACAGGGGTAGAGAGACCCAGTACTTC
>TRBJ2-2|16|few|TRBV4-2|NA
CASSQVLRSNTGELFF
TGTGCCAGCAGCCAAGTTTTACGGTCGAACACCGGGGAGCTGTTTTTT
>TRBJ1-2|16|once|TRBV6-6|TRBD1
CASSFGQGRGNYGYTF
TGTGCCAGCAGTTTCGGACAGGGGAGGGGAAACTATGGCTACACCTTC
>TRBJ2-1|13|once|TRBV12-5|TRBD2
CASAGERDSEQFF
TGTGCTAGCGCTGGTGAGCGGGATAGTGAGCAGTTCTTC
>TRBJ1-1|15|NA|TRBV28|NA
CASSQSTGINTEAFF
TGTGCCAGCAGCCAATCGACAGGCATAAACACTGAAGCTTTCTTT
>TRBJ1-1|13|once|TRBV10-3|NA
CASEGEWNTEAFF
TGTGCCAGCGAAGGGGAATGGAACACTGAAGCTTTCTTT
>TRBJ1-1|11|NA|TRBV29-1|NA
CSVRVNTEAFF
TGCAGCGTCAGGGTAAACACTGAAGCTTTCTTT
>TRBJ1-1|15|NA|TRBV27|NA
CASSSGLGGSTEAFF
TGTGCCAGCAGCTCAGGACTTGGAGGTTCCACTGAAGCTTTCTTT
>TRBJ2-7|15|NA|TRBV9|TRBD1
CASSTQGQGANEQYF
TGTGCCAGCAGCACGCAGGGACAGGGGGCAAACGAGCAGTACTTC
>TRBJ2-3|13|few|TRBV9|NA
CASSLQVTDTQYF
TGTGCCAGCAGCCTCCAGGTCACAGATACGCAGTATTTT
>TRBJ2-3|16|NA|TRBV30|NA
CAWSVRRGKGADTQYF
TGTGCCTGGAGTGTACGCCGCGGGAAAGGGGCAGATACGCAGTATTTT
>TRBJ2-1|14|few|TRBV20-1|NA
CSASRAVSYNEQFF
TGCAGTGCTAGTCGAGCGGTCTCCTACAATGAGCAGTTCTTC
>TRBJ2-3|16|NA|TRBV7-2|TRBD1
CASSLKGAGSTDTQYF
TGTGCCAGCAGCTTAAAGGGGGCAGGGAGCACAGATACGCAGTATTTT
>TRBJ2-1|15|NA|TRBV5-1|TRBD2
CASSSSGGSYNEQFF
TGCGCCAGCAGCTCTAGCGGGGGATCCTACAATGAGCAGTTCTTC
>TRBJ2-6|17|once|TRBV28|TRBD1
CASSAGTGSSGANVLTF
TGTGCCAGCAGTGCCGGGACAGGGTCCTCTGGGGCCAACGTCCTGACTTTC
>TRBJ2-7|17|NA|TRBV4-1|TRBD2
CASSQEVREGIGYEQYF
TGCGCCAGCAGCCAAGAAGTGCGGGAGGGGATTGGCTACGAGCAGTACTTC
>TRBJ2-1|13|NA|TRBV12-3/TRBV12-4|NA
CASRTGQISEQFF
TGTGCCAGCAGAACCGGACAGATTAGTGAGCAGTTCTTC
>TRBJ1-4|13|few|TRBV11-1|NA
CASSLPANEKLFF
TGTGCCAGCAGCCTTCCGGCTAATGAAAAACTGTTTTTT
>TRBJ2-7|16|NA|TRBV7-2|NA
CASSSPQGPRPYEQYF
TGTGCCAGCAGCTCCCCACAGGGACCACGTCCCTACGAGCAGTACTTC
>TRBJ2-3|15|NA|TRBV18|NA
CASSPRPTGTDTQYF
TGTGCCAGCTCACCCCGGCCGACAGGAACAGATACGCAGTATTTT
>TRBJ1-2|12|NA|TRBV9|NA
CASSRHNYGYTF
TGTGCCAGCAGCCGACATAACTATGGCTACACCTTC
>TRBJ1-6|15|NA|TRBV14|NA
CASSQGHYLFSPLHF
TGTGCCAGCAGCCAAGGGCATTACCTTTTTTCACCCCTCCACTTT
>TRBJ2-5|17|NA|TRBV20-1|TRBD2
CSASPAGLAWEDETQYF
TGCAGTGCTAGTCCTGCTGGACTAGCCTGGGAAGACGAGACCCAGTACTTC
>TRBJ1-3|16|NA|TRBV28|NA
CASSFPPYRSGNTIYF
TGTGCCAGCAGTTTTCCTCCCTATCGATCTGGAAACACCATATATTTT
>TRBJ2-2|15|NA|TRBV30|NA
CAWRAGGRGTGELFF
TGTGCCTGGAGAGCTGGGGGCCGGGGCACCGGGGAGCTGTTTTTT
>TRBJ1-2|16|NA|TRBV28|TRBD1
CASRTTGGGFFYGYTF
TGTGCCAGCAGAACTACAGGGGGAGGGTTTTTCTATGGCTACACCTTC
>TRBJ1-2|12|few|TRBV10-3|NA
CATAGVQMSYTF
TGTGCCACCGCAGGGGTACAAATGAGCTACACCTTC
>TRBJ2-2|16|NA|TRBV5-5|TRBD2
CASSWGTSGNTGELFF
TGTGCCAGCAGCTGGGGGACTAGCGGGAACACCGGGGAGCTGTTTTTT
>TRBJ2-1|15|NA|TRBV27|TRBD2
CASSFTGTRAVEQFF
TGTGCCAGCAGTTTCACCGGGACTAGAGCGGTTGAGCAGTTCTTC
>TRBJ2-7|13|NA|TRBV19|TRBD1
CASNPGQGGEQYF
TGTGCCAGTAACCCGGGACAGGGAGGAGAGCAGTACTTC
>TRBJ2-1|13|NA|TRBV14|NA
CASSQERYQGEFF
TGTGCCAGCAGCCAAGAGCGGTACCAAGGGGAGTTCTTC
>TRBJ2-1|14|NA|TRBV7-9|NA
CASSLASIYNEQFF
TGTGCCAGCAGCTTAGCGAGTATCTACAATGAGCAGTTCTTC
>TRBJ1-2|16|few|TRBV5-1|TRBD1
CASSPEGTGGIYGYTF
TGCGCCAGCAGCCCTGAGGGGACAGGCGGAATATATGGCTACACCTTC
>TRBJ2-7|15|NA|TRBV29-1|TRBD2
CSVDGTSGAVYEQYF
TGCAGCGTGGATGGGACTAGCGGGGCCGTCTACGAGCAGTACTTC
>TRBJ1-3|12|few|TRBV6-2/TRBV6-3|TRBD1
CASSYDRGQDYF
TGTGCCAGCAGTTACGACAGGGGTCAGGATTATTTT
>TRBJ2-1|14|NA|TRBV11-3|TRBD2
CASSSLAGVNEQFF
TGTGCCAGCAGCTCCTTAGCGGGAGTCAATGAGCAGTTCTTC
>TRBJ2-1|17|NA|TRBV3-1/TRBV3-2|TRBD2
CASSQQLAGVTRNEQFF
TGTGCCAGCAGCCAACAACTAGCGGGAGTCACCCGTAATGAGCAGTTCTTC
>TRBJ1-2|13|NA|TRBV12-3/TRBV12-4|NA
CASSLQGYSGYTF
TGTGCCAGCAGCCTACAGGGTTATTCTGGCTACACCTTC
>TRBJ1-4|12|NA|TRBV30|NA
CAWISRDEKLFF
TGTGCCTGGATAAGTCGAGATGAAAAACTGTTTTTT
>TRBJ2-2|12|NA|TRBV28|NA
CASSSNSRELFF
TGTGCCAGCAGCTCCAACAGCAGGGAGCTGTTTTTT
>TRBJ1-2|12|few|TRBV3-1/TRBV3-2|NA
CASSQLQGGYTF
TGTGCCAGCAGCCAACTACAGGGCGGCTACACCTTC